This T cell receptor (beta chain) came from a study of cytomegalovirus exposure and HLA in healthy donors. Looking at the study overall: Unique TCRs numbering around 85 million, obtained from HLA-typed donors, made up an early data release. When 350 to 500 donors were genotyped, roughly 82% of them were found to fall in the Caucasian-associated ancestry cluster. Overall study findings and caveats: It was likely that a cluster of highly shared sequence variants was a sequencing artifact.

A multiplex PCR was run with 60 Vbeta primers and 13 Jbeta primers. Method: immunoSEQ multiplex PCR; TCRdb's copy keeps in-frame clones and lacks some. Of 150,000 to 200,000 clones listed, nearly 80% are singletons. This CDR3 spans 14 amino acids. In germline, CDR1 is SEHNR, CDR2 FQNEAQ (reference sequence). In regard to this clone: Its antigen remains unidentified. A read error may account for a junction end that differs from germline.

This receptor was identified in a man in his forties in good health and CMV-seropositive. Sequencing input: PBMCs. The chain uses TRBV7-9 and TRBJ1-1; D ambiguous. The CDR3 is CSSSQSPSLPEAFF. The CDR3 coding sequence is TGTTCCAGCAGCCAATCACCGAGCCTCCCTGAAGCTTTCTTT.